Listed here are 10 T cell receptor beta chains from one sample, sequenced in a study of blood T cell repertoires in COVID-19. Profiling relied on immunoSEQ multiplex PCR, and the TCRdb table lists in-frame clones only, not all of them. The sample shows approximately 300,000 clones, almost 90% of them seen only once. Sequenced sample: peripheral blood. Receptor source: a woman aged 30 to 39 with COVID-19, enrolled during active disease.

CDR3 nucleotides: TGCAGCGTTGAGACGGGGTCGTCCTACGAGCAGTACTTC. Translation: CSVETGSSYEQYF. The chain couples TRBV29-1 to TRBJ2-7, with D maybe TRBD2 (5 bases). V was clipped by 3 bases and J by 1 base, with 10 bases between them. CDR1 and CDR2 from the germline V gene are SQVTM and ANQGSEA. This CDR3 region has 13 residues.

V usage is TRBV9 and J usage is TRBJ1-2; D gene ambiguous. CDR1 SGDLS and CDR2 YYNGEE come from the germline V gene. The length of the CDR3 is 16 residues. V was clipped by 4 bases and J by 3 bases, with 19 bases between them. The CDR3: CASSPRVTSEDYGYTF. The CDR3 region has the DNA TGTGCCAGCAGCCCACGTGTAACATCGGAGGACTATGGCTACACCTTC.

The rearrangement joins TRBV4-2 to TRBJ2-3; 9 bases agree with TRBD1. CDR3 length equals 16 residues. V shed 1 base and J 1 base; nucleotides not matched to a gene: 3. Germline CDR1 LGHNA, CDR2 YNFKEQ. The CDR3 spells CASSQGQGGGTDTQYF. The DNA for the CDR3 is TGTGCCAGCAGCCAAGGACAGGGGGGAGGCACAGATACGCAGTATTTT.

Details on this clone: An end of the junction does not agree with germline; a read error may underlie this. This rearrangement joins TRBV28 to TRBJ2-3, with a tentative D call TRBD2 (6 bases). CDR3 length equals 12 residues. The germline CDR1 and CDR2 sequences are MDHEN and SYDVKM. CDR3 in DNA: TGTGCCAGCCGTTTCGCGGGGGATACGCAGTATTTT. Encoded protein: CASRFAGDTQYF.

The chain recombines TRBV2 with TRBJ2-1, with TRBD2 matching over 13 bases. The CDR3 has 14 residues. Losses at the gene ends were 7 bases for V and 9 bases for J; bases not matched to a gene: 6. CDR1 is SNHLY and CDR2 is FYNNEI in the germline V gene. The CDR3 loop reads CASTGLAGEGEQFF. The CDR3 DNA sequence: TGTGCCAGCACAGGACTAGCGGGAGAGGGTGAGCAGTTCTTC.

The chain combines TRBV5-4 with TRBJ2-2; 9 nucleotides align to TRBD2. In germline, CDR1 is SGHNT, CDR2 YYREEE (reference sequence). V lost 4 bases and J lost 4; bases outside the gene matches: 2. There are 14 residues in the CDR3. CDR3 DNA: TGTGCCAGCAGCGGACTAGCGCGCACCGGGGAGCTGTTTTTT. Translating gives CASSGLARTGELFF.

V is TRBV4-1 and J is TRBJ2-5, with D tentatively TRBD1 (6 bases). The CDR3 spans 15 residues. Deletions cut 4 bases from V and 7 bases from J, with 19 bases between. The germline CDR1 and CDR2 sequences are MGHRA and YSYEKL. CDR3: CASSLTGTGDRTQYF. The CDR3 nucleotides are TGCGCCAGCAGCCTCACAGGGACCGGAGATCGGACCCAGTACTTC.

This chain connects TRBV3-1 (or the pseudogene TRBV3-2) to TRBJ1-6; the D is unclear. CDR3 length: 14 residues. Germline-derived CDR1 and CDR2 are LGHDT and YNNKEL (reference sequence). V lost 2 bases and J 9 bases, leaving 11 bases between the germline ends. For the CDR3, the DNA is TGTGCCAGCAGCCAATCGGAGGCCCGTTCACCCCTCCACTTT. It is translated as CASSQSEARSPLHF.

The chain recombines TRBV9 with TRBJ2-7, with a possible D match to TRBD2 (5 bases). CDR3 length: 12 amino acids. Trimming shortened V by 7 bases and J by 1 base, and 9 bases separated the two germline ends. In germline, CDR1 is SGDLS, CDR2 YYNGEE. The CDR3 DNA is TGTGCCAGCGGACTTGAGTCCTACGAGCAGTACTTC. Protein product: CASGLESYEQYF.

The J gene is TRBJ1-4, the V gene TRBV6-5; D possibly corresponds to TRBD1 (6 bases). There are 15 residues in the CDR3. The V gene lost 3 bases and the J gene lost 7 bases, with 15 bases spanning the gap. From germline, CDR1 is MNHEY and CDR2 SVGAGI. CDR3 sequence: CASSYLGGGGEKLFF. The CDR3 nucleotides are TGTGCCAGCAGTTATTTGGGGGGAGGGGGTGAAAAACTGTTTTTT.